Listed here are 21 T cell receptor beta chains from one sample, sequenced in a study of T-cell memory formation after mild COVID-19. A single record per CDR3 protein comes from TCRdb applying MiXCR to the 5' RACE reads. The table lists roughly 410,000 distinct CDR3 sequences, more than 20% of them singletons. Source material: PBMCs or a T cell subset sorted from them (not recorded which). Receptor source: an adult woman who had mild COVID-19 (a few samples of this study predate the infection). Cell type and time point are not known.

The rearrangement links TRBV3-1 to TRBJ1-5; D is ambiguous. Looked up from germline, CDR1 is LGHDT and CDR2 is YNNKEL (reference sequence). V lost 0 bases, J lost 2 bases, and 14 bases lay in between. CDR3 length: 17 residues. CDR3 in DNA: TGTGCCAGCAGCCAAGATTTAACAACTGGTGGCAATCAGCCCCAGCATTTT. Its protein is CASSQDLTTGGNQPQHF.

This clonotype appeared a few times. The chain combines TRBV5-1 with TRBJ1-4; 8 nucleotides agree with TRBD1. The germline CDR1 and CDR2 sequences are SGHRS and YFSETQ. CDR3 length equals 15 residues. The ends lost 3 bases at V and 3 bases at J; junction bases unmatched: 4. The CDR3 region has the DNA TGCGCCAGCAGCTCCCAGACAGGGGCTAATGAAAAACTGTTTTTT. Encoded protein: CASSSQTGANEKLFF.

The CDR3 bases are TGTGCCAGCAGCTTAGTTTCGAGGTCAGCCTCTTCCTACGAGCAGTACTTC. Translation gives CASSLVSRSASSYEQYF. This sequence joins TRBV7-6 and TRBJ2-7; D not certain. This CDR3 has 17 amino acids. Looked up from germline, CDR1 is SGHVS and CDR2 is FNYEAQ. V lost 1 base and J lost 1, with 17 bases in between.

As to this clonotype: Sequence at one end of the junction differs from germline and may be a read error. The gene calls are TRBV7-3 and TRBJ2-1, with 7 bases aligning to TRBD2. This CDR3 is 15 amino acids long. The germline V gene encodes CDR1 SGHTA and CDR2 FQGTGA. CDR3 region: CDSSSFTGTNNEQFF. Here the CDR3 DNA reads TGTGACAGCAGCTCCTTCACCGGGACTAACAATGAGCAGTTCTTC.

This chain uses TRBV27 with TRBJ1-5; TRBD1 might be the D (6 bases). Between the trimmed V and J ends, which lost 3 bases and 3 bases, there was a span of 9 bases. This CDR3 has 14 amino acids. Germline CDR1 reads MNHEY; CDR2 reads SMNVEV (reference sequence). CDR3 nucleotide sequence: TGTGCCAGCAGTTTCCCAGGGGCCAATCAGCCCCAGCATTTT. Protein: CASSFPGANQPQHF.

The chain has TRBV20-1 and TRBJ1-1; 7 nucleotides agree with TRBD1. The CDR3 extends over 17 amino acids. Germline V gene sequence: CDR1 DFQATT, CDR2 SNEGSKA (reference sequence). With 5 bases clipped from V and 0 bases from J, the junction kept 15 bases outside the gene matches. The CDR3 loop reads CSAQKTGHRIVNTEAFF. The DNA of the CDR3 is TGCAGTGCTCAAAAGACAGGGCACCGCATAGTGAACACTGAAGCTTTCTTT.

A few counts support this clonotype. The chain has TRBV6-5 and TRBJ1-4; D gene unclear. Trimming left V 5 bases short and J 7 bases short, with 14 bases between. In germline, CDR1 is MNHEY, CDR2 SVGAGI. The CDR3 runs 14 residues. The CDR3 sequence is CASSPRRVSEKLFF. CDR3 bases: TGTGCCAGCAGTCCACGTAGGGTTAGTGAAAAACTGTTTTTT.

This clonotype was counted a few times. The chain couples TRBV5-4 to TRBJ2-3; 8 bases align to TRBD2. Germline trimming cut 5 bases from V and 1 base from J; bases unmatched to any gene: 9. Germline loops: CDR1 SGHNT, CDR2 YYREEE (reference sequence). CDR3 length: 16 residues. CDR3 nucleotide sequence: TGTGCCAGCAGAGGACCCGGGAGGGCGGGCACAGATACGCAGTATTTT. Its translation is CASRGPGRAGTDTQYF.

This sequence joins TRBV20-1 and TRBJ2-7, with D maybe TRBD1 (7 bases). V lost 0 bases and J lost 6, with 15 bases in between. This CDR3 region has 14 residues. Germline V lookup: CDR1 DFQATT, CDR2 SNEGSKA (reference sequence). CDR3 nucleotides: TGCAGTGCTAGAGACCGGGGGACAGAGGGCGAGCAGTACTTC. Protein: CSARDRGTEGEQYF.

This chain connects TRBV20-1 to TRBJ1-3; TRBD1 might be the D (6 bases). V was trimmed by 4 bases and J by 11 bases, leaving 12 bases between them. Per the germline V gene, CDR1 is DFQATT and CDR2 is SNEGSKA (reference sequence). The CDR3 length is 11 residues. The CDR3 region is CSAIHREAIYF. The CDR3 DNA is TGCAGTGCTATACACAGGGAAGCCATATATTTT.

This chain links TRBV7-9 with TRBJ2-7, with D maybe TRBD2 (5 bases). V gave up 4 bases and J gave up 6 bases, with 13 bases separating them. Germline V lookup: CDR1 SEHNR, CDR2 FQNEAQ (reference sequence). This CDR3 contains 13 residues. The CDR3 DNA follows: TGTGCCAGCAGCTCCCCCGGAGGCCGCGAGCAGTACTTC. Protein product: CASSSPGGREQYF.

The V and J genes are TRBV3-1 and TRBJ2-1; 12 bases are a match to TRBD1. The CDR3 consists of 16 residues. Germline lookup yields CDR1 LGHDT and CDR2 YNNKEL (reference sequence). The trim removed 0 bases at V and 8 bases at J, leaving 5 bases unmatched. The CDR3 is CASSQDPGTGGYEQFF. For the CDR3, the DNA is TGTGCCAGCAGCCAAGATCCGGGGACAGGGGGCTATGAGCAGTTCTTC.

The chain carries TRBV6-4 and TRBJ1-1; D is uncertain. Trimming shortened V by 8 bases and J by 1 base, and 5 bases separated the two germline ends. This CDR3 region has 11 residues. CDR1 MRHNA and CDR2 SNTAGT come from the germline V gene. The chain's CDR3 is CASFSNTEAFF. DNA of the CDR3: TGTGCCAGCTTCTCGAACACTGAAGCTTTCTTT.

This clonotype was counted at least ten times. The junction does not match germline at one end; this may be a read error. CDR3 in amino acids: CASSFGQGDSYEQYF. The CDR3 nucleotides read TGTGCTAGCAGCTTCGGACAGGGGGATTCCTACGAGCAGTACTTC. This chain connects TRBV7-7 to TRBJ2-7; 10 bases match TRBD1. The CDR3 consists of 15 residues. CDR1 is SSHAT, CDR2 FNYEAQ, per germline (reference sequence).

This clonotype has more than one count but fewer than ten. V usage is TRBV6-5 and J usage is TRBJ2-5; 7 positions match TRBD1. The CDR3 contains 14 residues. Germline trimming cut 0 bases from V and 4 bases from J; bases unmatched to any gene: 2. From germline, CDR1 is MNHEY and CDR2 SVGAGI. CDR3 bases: TGTGCCAGCAGTTACTCCGACAGGGTAGAGACCCAGTACTTC. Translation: CASSYSDRVETQYF.

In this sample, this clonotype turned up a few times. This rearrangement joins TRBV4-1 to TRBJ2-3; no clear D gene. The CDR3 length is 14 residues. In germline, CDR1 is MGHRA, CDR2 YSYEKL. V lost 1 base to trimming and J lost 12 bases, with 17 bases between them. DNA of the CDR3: TGCGCCAGCAGCCAAGGATCACTGACTCTAGACCAGTATTTT. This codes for CASSQGSLTLDQYF.

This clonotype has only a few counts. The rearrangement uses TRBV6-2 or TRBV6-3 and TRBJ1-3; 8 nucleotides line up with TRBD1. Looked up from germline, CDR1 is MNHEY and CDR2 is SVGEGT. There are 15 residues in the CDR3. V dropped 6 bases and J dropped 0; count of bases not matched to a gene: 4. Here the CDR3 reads CASRGTGHSGNTIYF. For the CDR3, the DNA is TGTGCCAGCAGAGGGACAGGACACTCTGGAAACACCATATATTTT.

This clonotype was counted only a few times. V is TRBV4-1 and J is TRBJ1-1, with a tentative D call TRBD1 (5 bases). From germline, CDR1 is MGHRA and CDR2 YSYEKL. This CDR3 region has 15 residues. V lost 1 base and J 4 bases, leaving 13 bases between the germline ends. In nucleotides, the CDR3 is TGCGCCAGCAGCCAAGTTTCCGGGGGGGGCACTGAAGCTTTCTTT. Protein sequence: CASSQVSGGGTEAFF.

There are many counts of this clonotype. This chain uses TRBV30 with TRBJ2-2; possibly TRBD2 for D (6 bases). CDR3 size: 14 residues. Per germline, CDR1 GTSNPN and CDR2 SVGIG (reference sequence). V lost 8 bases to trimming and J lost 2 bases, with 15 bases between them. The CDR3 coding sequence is TGTGCCCGCTGGGACTCCAGTAACACCGGGGAGCTGTTTTTT. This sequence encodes CARWDSSNTGELFF.

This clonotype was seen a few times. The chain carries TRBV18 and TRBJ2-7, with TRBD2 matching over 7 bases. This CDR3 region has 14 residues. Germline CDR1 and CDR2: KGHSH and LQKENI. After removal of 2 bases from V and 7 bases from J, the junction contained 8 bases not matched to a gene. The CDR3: CASSPSGIPGEQYF. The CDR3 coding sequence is TGTGCCAGCTCACCAAGCGGGATCCCGGGGGAGCAGTACTTC.

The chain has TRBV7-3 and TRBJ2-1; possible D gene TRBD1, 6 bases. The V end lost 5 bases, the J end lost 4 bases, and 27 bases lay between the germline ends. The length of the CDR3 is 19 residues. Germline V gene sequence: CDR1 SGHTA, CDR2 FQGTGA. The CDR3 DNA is TGTGCCAGCAGCCTCTATAGGAAGACAGGCGATATGGCTTACAATGAGCAGTTCTTC. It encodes CASSLYRKTGDMAYNEQFF.